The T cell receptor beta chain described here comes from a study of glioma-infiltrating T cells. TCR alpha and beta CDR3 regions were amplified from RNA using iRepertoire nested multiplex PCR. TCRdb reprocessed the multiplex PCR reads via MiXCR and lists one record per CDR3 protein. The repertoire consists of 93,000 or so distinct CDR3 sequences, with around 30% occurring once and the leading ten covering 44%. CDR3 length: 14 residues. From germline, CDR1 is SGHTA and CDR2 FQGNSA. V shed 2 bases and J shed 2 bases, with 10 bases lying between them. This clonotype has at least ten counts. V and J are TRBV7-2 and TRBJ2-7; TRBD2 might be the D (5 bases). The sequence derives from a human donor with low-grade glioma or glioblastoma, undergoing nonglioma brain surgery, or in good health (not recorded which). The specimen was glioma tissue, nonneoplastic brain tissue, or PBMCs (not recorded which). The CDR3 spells CASSLTNGAYEQYF. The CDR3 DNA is TGTGCCAGCAGCTTAACCAACGGGGCCTACGAGCAGTACTTC.